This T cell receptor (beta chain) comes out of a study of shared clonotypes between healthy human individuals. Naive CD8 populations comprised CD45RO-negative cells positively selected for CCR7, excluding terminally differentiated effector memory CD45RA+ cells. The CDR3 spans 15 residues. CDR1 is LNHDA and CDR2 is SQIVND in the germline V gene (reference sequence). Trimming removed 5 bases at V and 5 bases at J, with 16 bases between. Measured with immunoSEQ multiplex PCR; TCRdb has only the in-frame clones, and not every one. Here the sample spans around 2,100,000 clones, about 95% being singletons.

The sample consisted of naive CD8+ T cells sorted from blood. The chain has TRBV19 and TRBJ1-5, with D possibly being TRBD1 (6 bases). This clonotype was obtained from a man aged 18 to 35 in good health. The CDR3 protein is CASSARGLRDQPQHF. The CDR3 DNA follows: TGTGCCAGTAGTGCCAGGGGTCTGAGGGATCAGCCCCAGCATTTT.